This T cell receptor beta chain was obtained from a study of CD8 T cells in ankylosing spondylitis. Study observations and caveats: Researchers report that disease-linked clones proved CD8+ and relatively rare in peripheral blood.

TCRdb reprocessed the 5' RACE reads via MiXCR and lists one record per CDR3 protein. The sample has 200,000 to 250,000 distinct CDR3 sequences, about 10% seen once; the top ten hold 2.5% to 3%. There are many counts of this clonotype. What it recognizes is unknown. Sequenced material: blood, either unsorted or a sorted T cell fraction (not recorded which). This sequence was found in a male donor with ankylosing spondylitis or in good health (not recorded which).

The DNA for the CDR3 is TGTGCCAGCAGCCAGTCCCTAGCGGGGGCAAACATTCAGTACTTC. Its protein is CASSQSLAGANIQYF. The chain uses TRBV3-1 and TRBJ2-4, with 10 bases fitting TRBD2. The CDR3 runs to 15 residues. V lost 3 bases, J lost 6 bases, and 5 bases stayed unmatched. Germline V CDR1 and CDR2: LGHDT, YNNKEL (reference sequence).